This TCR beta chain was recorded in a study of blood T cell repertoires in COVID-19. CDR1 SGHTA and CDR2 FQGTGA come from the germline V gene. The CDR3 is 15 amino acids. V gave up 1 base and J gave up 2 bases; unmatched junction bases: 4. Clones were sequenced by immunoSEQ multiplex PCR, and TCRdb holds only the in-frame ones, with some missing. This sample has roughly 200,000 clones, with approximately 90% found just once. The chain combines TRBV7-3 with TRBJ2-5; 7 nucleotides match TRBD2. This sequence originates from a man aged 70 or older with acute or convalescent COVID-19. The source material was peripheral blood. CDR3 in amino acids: CASSLRGRAQETQYF. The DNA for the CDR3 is TGTGCCAGCAGCTTAAGAGGGAGGGCTCAAGAGACCCAGTACTTC.